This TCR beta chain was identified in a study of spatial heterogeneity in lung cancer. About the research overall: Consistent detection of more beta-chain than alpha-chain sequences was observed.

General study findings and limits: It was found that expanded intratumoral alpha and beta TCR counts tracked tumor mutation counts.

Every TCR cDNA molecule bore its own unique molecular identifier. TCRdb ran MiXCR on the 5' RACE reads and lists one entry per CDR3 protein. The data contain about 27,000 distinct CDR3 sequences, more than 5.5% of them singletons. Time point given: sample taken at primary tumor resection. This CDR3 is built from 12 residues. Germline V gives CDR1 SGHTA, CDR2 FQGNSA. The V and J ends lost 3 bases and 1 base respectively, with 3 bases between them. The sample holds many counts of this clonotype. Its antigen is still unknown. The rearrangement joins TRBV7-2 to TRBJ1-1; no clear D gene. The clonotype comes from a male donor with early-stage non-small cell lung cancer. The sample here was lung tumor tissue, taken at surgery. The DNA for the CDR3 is TGTGCCAGCAGCTTCAGGAACACTGAAGCTTTCTTT. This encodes CASSFRNTEAFF.